This T cell receptor (beta chain) is drawn from a study of shared clonotypes between healthy human individuals. A word on this clone: What it binds is unknown.

Naive CD8 populations comprised CD45RO-negative cells positively selected for CCR7, excluding terminally differentiated effector memory CD45RA+ cells. Regarding the study as a whole: The study sampled only blood, and tissue repertoires likely differ.

This CDR3 is built from 16 residues. The ends lost 0 bases at V and 3 bases at J; junction bases unmatched: 5. Per the germline V gene, CDR1 is MGHRA and CDR2 is YSYEKL. Libraries were prepared by immunoSEQ multiplex PCR; TCRdb keeps only in-frame clonotypes and omits some of them. The sample comprises 1.5 million to 2.5 million clones, about 95% of which are singletons, and approximately 1.2% rests with the top ten. The TCR comes from a man between 18 and 29 years old in good health. The sample consisted of naive CD8+ T cells sorted from blood. The V gene is TRBV4-1, the J gene TRBJ2-7; TRBD1 matches 10 bases. The CDR3 loop reads CASSQEGQGPVYEQYF. In nucleotides, the CDR3 is TGCGCCAGCAGCCAAGAGGGACAGGGGCCGGTCTACGAGCAGTACTTC.